Below, 32 T cell receptor beta chains from the same sample are listed, as sequenced in a study of T cell repertoires in cytomegalovirus infection. Each CDR3 protein is one row after TCRdb ran MiXCR on the reads. The data contain about 460,000 distinct CDR3 sequences, roughly 10% of them singletons. Material: PBMCs. The source of these receptors is a human donor in good health (CMV status not recorded). Some clones in this sample may be carry-over from other donors' samples.

As for this clonotype: A much larger clone sits a single nucleotide away, making a read error possible. The J gene is TRBJ1-5, the V gene TRBV19; D possibly corresponds to TRBD1 (6 bases). This CDR3 is built from 15 residues. V was clipped by 8 bases and J by 9 bases, with 23 bases between them. Per germline, CDR1 LNHDA and CDR2 SQIVND (reference sequence). CDR3 DNA sequence: TGTGCCAGTTGTACCGGGACAAAGAAATACCGGCCCCAGCATTTT. Amino acid sequence: CASCTGTKKYRPQHF.

Many counts were recorded for this clonotype. This sequence joins TRBV6-1 and TRBJ1-1, with 7 nucleotides matching TRBD1. J was trimmed by 4 bases and V by 7 bases; bases with no gene match: 24. The CDR3 is 19 amino acids. Per germline, CDR1 MNHNS and CDR2 SASEGT. The CDR3 spells CASTRPTGQRDSRGTEAFF. The CDR3 DNA reads as TGTGCCAGCACCCGACCGACGGGGCAACGGGACAGTAGGGGCACTGAAGCTTTCTTT.

In this sample, this clonotype turned up many times. This chain uses TRBV7-2 with TRBJ2-2, with D possibly TRBD2 on 6 matching bases. V gave up 1 base and J gave up 7 bases, with 10 bases separating them. The CDR3 has 14 residues. CDR1 is SGHTA and CDR2 is FQGNSA in the germline V gene. The CDR3 loop reads CASSLGRVGGELFF. DNA for the CDR3: TGTGCCAGCAGCTTAGGGAGGGTTGGCGGGGAGCTGTTTTTT. Supplemented by reference TRBV7-2 and TRBJ2-2, the full variable domain reads GAGVSQSPSNKVTEKGKDVELRCDPISGHTALYWYRQSLGQGLEFLIYFQGNSAPDKSGLPSDRFSAERTGGSVSTLTIQRTQQEDSAVYLCASSLGRVGGELFFGEGSRLTVL.

This chain links TRBV20-1 with TRBJ1-2; TRBD1 might be the D (5 bases). Germline V gene lookup returns CDR1 DFQATT and CDR2 SNEGSKA (reference sequence). Deletions cut 3 bases from V and 3 bases from J, with 11 bases between. CDR3 length: 13 amino acids. The CDR3 nucleotides are TGCAGTGCTAGTTCCGGGGACGACTATGGCTACACCTTC. This encodes CSASSGDDYGYTF.

The table lists this clonotype with many counts. The chain couples TRBV4-2 to TRBJ1-2; possible D gene TRBD1, 6 bases. Germline CDR1 is LGHNA and CDR2 is YNFKEQ. CDR3 size: 14 residues. The V gene lost 3 bases and the J gene lost 5 bases, with 13 bases spanning the gap. The CDR3 here is CASSHSGTLYGYTF. CDR3 nucleotides: TGTGCCAGCAGCCATTCCGGGACACTTTATGGCTACACCTTC.

This clonotype was seen at least ten times. The chain recombines TRBV5-1 with TRBJ2-7; D may be TRBD1 or TRBD2 (5 bases each). Germline V gene sequence: CDR1 SGHRS, CDR2 YFSETQ. The CDR3 consists of 15 residues. V lost 4 bases to trimming and J lost 1 base, with 15 bases between them. The CDR3 sequence: CASSPGTSKSYEQYF. For the CDR3, the DNA is TGCGCCAGCAGCCCAGGGACGTCCAAATCCTACGAGCAGTACTTC.

Turning to this clonotype: Just one base apart from a much larger clone, this may be a read error. This rearrangement joins TRBV12-3 or TRBV12-4 to TRBJ2-1; 9 nucleotides line up with TRBD2. The CDR3 spans 16 residues. The CDR3 DNA sequence: TGTGCCAGAAGTTTAGGGGCGGGAGGGGCAGGGGGTGAGCAGTTCTTC. Its translation: CARSLGAGGAGGEQFF.

This clonotype came up many times. The chain joins TRBV7-3 to TRBJ1-1, with D tentatively TRBD1 (5 bases). The CDR3 has 12 amino acids. The V gene lost 6 bases and the J gene lost 8 bases, with 13 bases spanning the gap. The germline V gene encodes CDR1 SGHTA and CDR2 FQGTGA. CDR3 nucleotides: TGTGCCAGCAGTCAAGTCGGGGGGGAAGCTTTCTTT. Translating gives CASSQVGGEAFF. The full variable domain, with the rest looked up from reference TRBV7-3 and TRBJ1-1, is GAGVSQTPSNKVTEKGKYVELRCDPISGHTALYWYRQSLGQGPEFLIYFQGTGAADDSGLPNDRFFAVRPEGSVSTLKIQRTERGDSAVYLCASSQVGGEAFFGQGTRLTVV.

The rearrangement uses TRBV10-3 and TRBJ2-5, with 7 bases fitting TRBD1. The CDR3 is 14 amino acids. V dropped 3 bases and J dropped 2; count of bases not matched to a gene: 3. CDR1 ENHRY and CDR2 SYGVKD come from the germline V gene. CDR3 protein: CAISEMTGQETQYF. The CDR3 DNA reads TGTGCCATCAGTGAAATGACAGGGCAAGAGACCCAGTACTTC.

Turning to this clonotype: The junction departs from the called germline gene at one end, perhaps through a read error. The chain carries TRBV9 and TRBJ2-1; the D is unclear. Germline values: CDR1 SGDLS, CDR2 YYNGEE. The CDR3 length is 10 residues. The CDR3 sequence: CASGNNDQFF. DNA for the CDR3: TGTGCCAGCGGGAACAATGATCAGTTCTTC.

Many counts were recorded for this clonotype. CDR3 region: CASSSGTVGQDYGYTF. CDR3 in DNA: TGTGCCAGCAGCTCCGGGACAGTGGGTCAGGACTATGGCTACACCTTC. This chain links TRBV12-3 or TRBV12-4 with TRBJ1-2; the match to TRBD1 covers 7 bases. The CDR3 is 16 amino acids. V was clipped by 6 bases and J by 3 bases; unmatched bases: 13.

The rearrangement joins TRBV14 to TRBJ2-1; TRBD2 matches at 9 bases. Germline trimming cut 4 bases from V and 7 bases from J; bases unmatched to any gene: 8. This CDR3 has 15 amino acids. Germline values: CDR1 SGHDN, CDR2 FVKESK. The CDR3 DNA is TGTGCCAGCAGCCCGAGAGGGGCGGGAGGGAATGAGCAGTTCTTC. It yields the protein CASSPRGAGGNEQFF.

This sequence joins TRBV7-9 and TRBJ2-7; TRBD2 is a possible D gene (5 bases). V was clipped by 4 bases and J by 2 bases, with 24 bases between them. There are 18 residues in the CDR3. The V gene's germline CDR1 is SEHNR and CDR2 FQNEAQ (reference sequence). The CDR3 coding sequence is TGTGCCAGCAGCTCCCCTTCAAGCGGAGGTCTTTCAACCTACGAGCAGTACTTC. This sequence encodes CASSSPSSGGLSTYEQYF.

The chain carries TRBV10-3 and TRBJ2-1, with 11 bases that match TRBD2. The trim removed 11 bases at V and 4 bases at J, leaving 4 bases unmatched. The length of the CDR3 is 13 residues. The germline V gene encodes CDR1 ENHRY and CDR2 SYGVKD. The CDR3 DNA is TGTGCCGTACTAGCGGGAGCTTACAATGAGCAGTTCTTC. Translation gives CAVLAGAYNEQFF.

V and J are TRBV5-5 and TRBJ1-5, with 8 bases matching TRBD1. Germline V lookup: CDR1 SGHKS, CDR2 YYEKEE (reference sequence). This CDR3 contains 20 residues. With 3 bases clipped from V and 0 bases from J, the junction kept 17 bases outside the gene matches. CDR3 residues: CASSWGGITKTGDSNQPQHF. Written as DNA, the CDR3 is TGTGCCAGCAGCTGGGGGGGAATTACCAAGACAGGGGATAGCAATCAGCCCCAGCATTTT.

This clonotype was seen repeatedly, ten times or more. V gene TRBV7-2 combines with J gene TRBJ1-2; D uncertain. From germline, CDR1 is SGHTA and CDR2 FQGNSA. The CDR3 loop spans 11 amino acids. The V end lost 6 bases, the J end lost 8 bases, and 10 bases lay between the germline ends. In nucleotides, the CDR3 is TGTGCCAGCAGATCAGGAGGGGGCTACACCTTC. Translation gives CASRSGGGYTF.

Many counts were recorded for this clonotype. The chain combines TRBV7-6 with TRBJ1-5, with TRBD1 identical over 10 bases. The trim removed 5 bases at V and 7 bases at J, leaving 5 bases unmatched. CDR1 and CDR2 (germline): SGHVS, FNYEAQ. This CDR3 spans 14 amino acids. The CDR3 is CASSPGQGTQPQHF. The DNA of the CDR3 is TGTGCCAGCAGCCCGGGACAGGGGACGCAGCCCCAGCATTTT.

This clonotype was detected many times. The rearrangement links TRBV7-8 to TRBJ2-2, with 10 bases aligning to TRBD2. J was trimmed by 7 bases and V by 1 base; bases with no gene match: 9. The germline CDR1 and CDR2 sequences are SGHVS and FQNEAQ. The CDR3 covers 17 residues. The CDR3 DNA is TGTGCCAGCAGCTTAGGACCGGGACTAGCGAGCGGCGGGGAGCTGTTTTTT. Its protein product is CASSLGPGLASGGELFF.

Points on this clonotype: A read error is possible here, since a much larger clone lies one base away. The J gene is TRBJ1-5, the V gene TRBV6-8; D unclear. The CDR3 loop spans 12 amino acids. In germline, CDR1 is MNHGY, CDR2 SAAAGT. CDR3 bases: TGTGCCACTCAGGAGAGCAGTCAGCCCCAGCATTTT. Encoded protein: CATQESSQPQHF.

Many counts were recorded for this clonotype. The chain carries TRBV28 and TRBJ2-3, with 7 nucleotides matching TRBD1. Looked up from germline, CDR1 is MDHEN and CDR2 is SYDVKM. V lost 7 bases to trimming and J lost 4 bases; unmatched junction nucleotides: 8. The CDR3 contains 14 residues. CDR3 bases: TGTGCCAGCACCGTGACAGGGATCCCAGATACGCAGTATTTT. Its protein product is CASTVTGIPDTQYF.

This clonotype came up many times. The J gene is TRBJ1-5, the V gene TRBV28, with D tentatively TRBD1 (5 bases). Looked up from germline, CDR1 is MDHEN and CDR2 is SYDVKM. The V and J ends lost 4 bases and 1 base respectively, with 14 bases between them. There are 16 residues in the CDR3. The CDR3 sequence: CASSSGGWGSNQPQHF. The CDR3 region has the DNA TGTGCCAGCAGTTCTGGGGGGTGGGGGAGCAATCAGCCCCAGCATTTT.

Written as DNA, the CDR3 is TGTGCCAGCAGCCAAGGGAGGGTTGGCTACACCTTC. Residues: CASSQGRVGYTF. The V and J genes are TRBV3-1 and TRBJ1-2; no firm D call. Trimming removed 1 base at V and 7 bases at J, with 7 bases between. CDR3 size: 12 residues. Germline CDR1 is LGHDT and CDR2 is YNNKEL (reference sequence).

This clonotype was seen many times. The chain has TRBV6-1 and TRBJ1-2; maybe TRBD1 (5 bases). The CDR3 is 13 amino acids. Deletions cut 6 bases from V and 5 bases from J, with 13 bases between. CDR1 and CDR2 (germline): MNHNS, SASEGT. This chain's CDR3 is CASRAGLLYGYTF. CDR3 DNA sequence: TGTGCCAGCAGGGCGGGGCTTCTATATGGCTACACCTTC.

This sequence joins TRBV19 and TRBJ1-5; the match to TRBD1 covers 10 bases. The CDR3 totals 14 residues. CDR1 and CDR2 from the germline V gene are LNHDA and SQIVND (reference sequence). V was pared by 4 bases and J by 9 bases, with 6 bases of the junction left unmatched. The CDR3 region is CASSTDRGERPQHF. The DNA of the CDR3 is TGTGCCAGTAGTACGGACAGGGGGGAAAGGCCCCAGCATTTT.

Here the CDR3 reads CSARNLGGTGNEQFF. DNA of the CDR3: TGCAGTGCTAGAAACCTAGGGGGGACCGGCAATGAGCAGTTCTTC. The genes are TRBV20-1 and TRBJ2-1; D tentatively fits TRBD1 or TRBD2 (6 bases each). Trimming pared 2 bases from V and 6 bases from J, leaving 17 bases between. This CDR3 region has 15 residues. Looked up from germline, CDR1 is DFQATT and CDR2 is SNEGSKA (reference sequence).

At least ten counts were recorded for this clonotype. The V call is TRBV6-1, the J call TRBJ2-7; weak D call: TRBD2 (7 bases). V gave up 7 bases and J gave up 1 base, with 17 bases separating them. The CDR3 runs to 15 residues. Germline CDR1 and CDR2: MNHNS and SASEGT. The DNA of the CDR3 is TGTGCCAGCACGACCAGGGGAGGGCCTTCCTACGAGCAGTACTTC. It specifies CASTTRGGPSYEQYF.

The chain carries TRBV7-9 and TRBJ2-5; D unresolved. The CDR3 extends over 13 amino acids. V gave up 5 bases and J gave up 3 bases, with 10 bases separating them. Germline V lookup: CDR1 SEHNR, CDR2 FQNEAQ (reference sequence). CDR3 protein: CASSPRAEETQYF. The DNA for the CDR3 is TGTGCCAGCAGCCCGCGCGCGGAAGAGACCCAGTACTTC.

This clonotype was picked up many times. The rearrangement links TRBV5-4 to TRBJ2-5, with D unresolved. The germline V gene has CDR1 SGHNT and CDR2 YYREEE (reference sequence). The CDR3 sequence is 13 residues long. Trimming took 0 bases from V and 5 from J, leaving 8 bases between them. For the CDR3, the DNA is TGTGCCAGCAGCTTGGGTTACGGGGAGACCCAGTACTTC. Its translation: CASSLGYGETQYF. The variable domain in full, with the rest retrieved from reference TRBV5-4 and TRBJ2-5, is ETGVTQSPTHLIKTRGQQVTLRCSSQSGHNTVSWYQQALGQGPQFIFQYYREEENGRGNFPPRFSGLQFPNYSSELNVNALELDDSALYLCASSLGYGETQYFGPGTRLLVL.

Ten or more counts support this clonotype. The chain carries TRBV9 and TRBJ2-1, with 8 bases lining up with TRBD2. This CDR3 region has 16 residues. With V trimmed by 3 bases and J by 0 bases, 5 bases remained unmatched. CDR1 and CDR2 from the germline V gene are SGDLS and YYNGEE. The DNA for the CDR3 is TGTGCCAGCAGCGCGGGACTAGAGCCCTCCTACAATGAGCAGTTCTTC. Translation gives CASSAGLEPSYNEQFF.

The CDR3, as DNA: TGTGCCAGCAGCTCCGAATCCACAGGGACCGGGGAGCTGTTTTTT. Encoded protein: CASSSESTGTGELFF. The rearrangement joins TRBV5-4 to TRBJ2-2; perhaps TRBD1 as D (6 bases). The germline V and J ends were trimmed by 3 bases and 5 bases, with 14 bases remaining between them. Germline loops: CDR1 SGHNT, CDR2 YYREEE (reference sequence). This CDR3 has 15 residues.

This clonotype appeared many times. The chain uses TRBV12-3 or TRBV12-4 and TRBJ2-2; D is unclear. Trimming stripped 1 base from V and 4 bases from J, with 4 bases between. The CDR3 sequence is 13 residues long. Here the CDR3 DNA reads TGTGCCAGCAGTTTAGATGTCACCGGGGAGCTGTTTTTT. Its protein is CASSLDVTGELFF.

There are many counts of this clonotype. V usage is TRBV7-2 and J usage is TRBJ1-1; D gene uncertain. Germline loops: CDR1 SGHTA, CDR2 FQGNSA. Trimming removed 2 bases at V and 1 base at J, with 11 bases between. This CDR3 has 15 amino acids. CDR3 nucleotide sequence: TGTGCCAGCAGCTTAATCCAGACACCGAACACTGAAGCTTTCTTT. Translating gives CASSLIQTPNTEAFF.